Each of the 16 T cell receptor beta chains below was sequenced from the same sample in a study of blood T cell repertoires in COVID-19. The protocol was immunoSEQ multiplex PCR, while the TCRdb copy is restricted to in-frame clones and leaves out a portion. The sample has 270,000 or so clones; over 70% are singletons. The sequenced material came from peripheral blood. These receptors were collected from a human donor in a cohort sampled during active COVID-19.

The chain recombines TRBV7-9 with TRBJ2-7, with 13 bases that match TRBD2. Germline lookup yields CDR1 SEHNR and CDR2 FQNEAQ (reference sequence). The CDR3 is 14 residues long. The trim removed 7 bases at V and 6 bases at J, leaving 6 bases unmatched. The CDR3, as DNA: TGTGCCAGCACCAAACTAGCGGGAGGGTTCGAGCAGTACTTC. This codes for CASTKLAGGFEQYF.

The chain couples TRBV6-5 to TRBJ1-2, with D perhaps TRBD1 (6 bases). The CDR3 length is 15 residues. Trimming took off 2 bases at V and 7 bases at J, with 17 bases between the two ends. Germline V lookup: CDR1 MNHEY, CDR2 SVGAGI. The CDR3 loop reads CASSYHEQGLGGYTF. In nucleotides, the CDR3 is TGTGCCAGCAGTTACCACGAACAGGGTTTAGGTGGCTACACCTTC.

This chain joins TRBV9 and TRBJ2-3; D gene unclear. Germline V gene lookup returns CDR1 SGDLS and CDR2 YYNGEE. Trimming cost V 3 bases and J 4 bases, with 12 bases left between them. This CDR3 region has 14 residues. As DNA, the CDR3 is TGTGCCAGCAGCGAAACAGTCGGCGCAGATACGCAGTATTTT. Protein: CASSETVGADTQYF.

The J gene is TRBJ1-2, the V gene TRBV5-1, with a tentative D call TRBD1 (5 bases). The CDR3 has 14 residues. The germline V gene encodes CDR1 SGHRS and CDR2 YFSETQ. Trimming cost V 2 bases and J 4 bases, with 12 bases left between them. The CDR3 DNA is TGCGCCAGCAGCTTAGAGACAGCACCCTATGGCTACACCTTC. It codes for CASSLETAPYGYTF.

J is TRBJ2-7 and V is TRBV7-9, with 16 bases identical to TRBD2. Germline loops: CDR1 SEHNR, CDR2 FQNEAQ (reference sequence). This CDR3 is built from 16 residues. J was trimmed by 1 base and V by 3 bases; bases with no gene match: 0. The chain's CDR3 is CASSLGLAGGSYEQYF. As DNA, the CDR3 is TGTGCCAGCAGCTTGGGACTAGCGGGAGGGTCCTACGAGCAGTACTTC. The full variable domain, with the rest looked up from reference TRBV7-9 and TRBJ2-7, is DTGVSQNPRHKITKRGQNVTFRCDPISEHNRLYWYRQTLGQGPEFLTYFQNEAQLEKSRLLSDRFSAERPKGSFSTLEIQRTEQGDSAMYLCASSLGLAGGSYEQYFGPGTRLTVT.

J is TRBJ1-2 and V is TRBV7-2, with 7 bases that match TRBD1. The germline V gene has CDR1 SGHTA and CDR2 FQGNSA. Trimming at V came to 1 base and at J to 7 bases, leaving 9 bases not matched to a gene. This CDR3 comprises 15 residues. The CDR3 DNA reads TGTGCCAGCAGCTTAGACAGGGGAAGAGAGGTTGGCTACACCTTC. Translation: CASSLDRGREVGYTF.

This clone was recorded a few times. The chain is built from TRBV2 and TRBJ2-1, with 9 bases lining up with TRBD2. V lost 6 bases, J lost 6 bases, and 6 bases stayed unmatched. The CDR3 length is 14 residues. Germline CDR1 is SNHLY and CDR2 is FYNNEI. The CDR3 DNA reads TGTGCCAGCAGCCTAGCGGGACTTGGCAATGAGCAGTTCTTC. Its protein product is CASSLAGLGNEQFF.

With regard to this clone: With a much larger clone just one base away, this may be a read error. At the DNA level, this CDR3 is encoded by other sequences in the same sample as well. The V call is TRBV11-3, the J call TRBJ2-2; D is unclear. CDR1 is SGHNT and CDR2 is YENEEA in the germline V gene. The CDR3 spans 13 residues. V was shortened by 2 bases and J by 2 bases, with 3 bases between the two germline ends. CDR3 bases: TGTGCCAGCAGCTTACTCAACACCGGGGAGCTGTTTTTT. Its translation is CASSLLNTGELFF.

This chain joins TRBV7-9 and TRBJ2-7; a possible D gene is TRBD2 (5 bases). CDR3 length: 16 residues. V gave up 5 bases and J gave up 6 bases, with 23 bases separating them. The germline V gene encodes CDR1 SEHNR and CDR2 FQNEAQ (reference sequence). CDR3 protein: CASSPPGSVIPREQYF. CDR3 nucleotide sequence: TGTGCCAGCAGCCCCCCTGGGAGCGTCATACCGCGCGAGCAGTACTTC.

The chain has TRBV7-2 and TRBJ2-5, with D perhaps matching TRBD2 (6 bases). Germline V gene data show CDR1 as SGHTA and CDR2 as FQGNSA. The CDR3 is made up of 15 amino acids. The V end was cut by 4 bases, the J end by 8 bases, with 20 bases between. CDR3 DNA sequence: TGTGCCAGCAGCTCGGAGTCGACTAGTCGAGGAACCCAGTACTTC. Its protein is CASSSESTSRGTQYF.

This clone was seen once. The genes are TRBV6-5 and TRBJ1-1; no definite D call. CDR3 length: 14 residues. Germline V gene lookup returns CDR1 MNHEY and CDR2 SVGAGI. Between the trimmed V and J ends, which lost 6 bases and 1 base, there was a span of 12 bases. The CDR3 DNA is TGTGCCAGCAGGCGTTCCCGACAGAACACTGAAGCTTTCTTT. It codes for CASRRSRQNTEAFF.

V and J are TRBV28 and TRBJ1-5; D is perhaps TRBD1 (5 bases). The CDR3 has 16 amino acids. Germline V gene sequence: CDR1 MDHEN, CDR2 SYDVKM. The V and J ends lost 3 bases and 3 bases respectively, with 15 bases between them. The CDR3 loop reads CASSFPGMSHNQPQHF. For the CDR3, the DNA is TGTGCCAGCAGTTTTCCAGGGATGTCGCACAATCAGCCCCAGCATTTT.

J is TRBJ1-4 and V is TRBV29-1; tentative D call: TRBD1 (6 bases). The CDR3 loop spans 14 amino acids. V lost 7 bases and J 5 bases, leaving 17 bases between the germline ends. The germline CDR1 and CDR2 sequences are SQVTM and ANQGSEA. As DNA, the CDR3 is TGCAGCGCATCCGGGGGGACAAGCAATGAAAAACTGTTTTTT. Protein product: CSASGGTSNEKLFF.

V gene TRBV5-1 combines with J gene TRBJ2-7, with a weak D call TRBD2 (5 bases). The CDR3 runs 14 residues. CDR1 is SGHRS and CDR2 is YFSETQ in the germline V gene. The V and J ends lost 1 base and 5 bases respectively, with 13 bases between them. The CDR3 bases are TGCGCCAGCAGCTTGAACGGGGTCGTCGACGAGCAGTACTTC. It specifies CASSLNGVVDEQYF.

The V gene is TRBV10-1, the J gene TRBJ2-1; 7 nucleotides agree with TRBD2. V was pared by 3 bases and J by 0 bases, with 2 bases of the junction left unmatched. The CDR3 contains 15 residues. Germline CDR1 reads WNHNN; CDR2 reads SYGVQD (reference sequence). CDR3 DNA sequence: TGCGCCAGCAGTGATGGCGGGGGCTCCTACAATGAGCAGTTCTTC. It translates to CASSDGGGSYNEQFF.

The chain joins TRBV29-1 to TRBJ1-3, with D hard to call. The CDR3 sequence is 13 residues long. Germline lookup yields CDR1 SQVTM and CDR2 ANQGSEA. Trimming stripped 7 bases from V and 0 bases from J, with 10 bases between. The CDR3 nucleotides are TGCAGCGCTGACGGTAACTCTGGAAACACCATATATTTT. Its translation: CSADGNSGNTIYF.